This T cell receptor beta chain was retrieved from a study of CD8+ T cells in alopecia areata. Overall study: Donor skin was harvested from roughly 6-12-month-old C3H/HeJ mice with spontaneous alopecia and grafted onto approximately 7-11-week-old female C3H/HeJ recipients. The study's findings and limits: Higher clonality than in normal scalp was seen in lesional scalp, especially alopecia totalis/universalis.

Sorting of pooled cutaneous lymph node cells used CD4, CD8alpha, NKG2D, NKG2ACE and other markers. Extracted RNA was reverse transcribed, and the resulting cDNA served as sequencing template. Measured with immunoSEQ multiplex PCR; TCRdb has only the in-frame clones, and not every one. Listed for the sample are about 270,000 clones, none seen a single time. Turning to this clone: What it binds is not known. Genes here carry mouse names. The missing CDR3 end, 4 residues past where the read stops, is filled in from the germline J gene.

V lost 0 bases and J 0 bases, leaving 14 bases between the germline ends. This CDR3 spans 17 amino acids. CDR1 is NSHNY, CDR2 SYGAGN, per germline. The TCR comes from a C3H/HeJ mouse with alopecia areata. Mouse MHC haplotype: H2-k. Sequencing used CD4+ T cells sorted from a lymph node. The chain couples TRBV13-1 to TRBJ2-4, with D perhaps matching TRBD2 (7 bases). CDR3 sequence reads: CASSDAWGTTSQNTLYF. The part of the CDR3 DNA that was read is TGTGCCAGCAGTGATGCCTGGGGGACAACTAGTCAAAAC.